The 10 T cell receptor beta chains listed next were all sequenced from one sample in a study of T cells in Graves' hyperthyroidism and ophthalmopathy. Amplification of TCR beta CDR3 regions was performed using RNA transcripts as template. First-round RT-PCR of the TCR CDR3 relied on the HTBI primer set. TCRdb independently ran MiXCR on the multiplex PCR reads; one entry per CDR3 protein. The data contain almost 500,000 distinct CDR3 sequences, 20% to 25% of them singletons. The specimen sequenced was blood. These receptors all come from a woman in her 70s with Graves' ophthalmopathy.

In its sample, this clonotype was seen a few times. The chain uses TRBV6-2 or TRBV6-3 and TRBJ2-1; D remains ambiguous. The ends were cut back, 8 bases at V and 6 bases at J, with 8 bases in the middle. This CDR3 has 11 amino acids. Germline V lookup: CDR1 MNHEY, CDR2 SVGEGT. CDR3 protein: CASGVINEQFF. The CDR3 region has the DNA TGTGCCAGCGGGGTTATCAATGAGCAGTTCTTC.

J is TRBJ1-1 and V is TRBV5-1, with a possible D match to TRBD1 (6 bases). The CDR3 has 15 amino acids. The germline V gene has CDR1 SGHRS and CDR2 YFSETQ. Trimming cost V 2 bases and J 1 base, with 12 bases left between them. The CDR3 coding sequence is TGCGCCAGCAGCTTTATGACAGGCCGGAACACTGAAGCTTTCTTT. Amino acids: CASSFMTGRNTEAFF. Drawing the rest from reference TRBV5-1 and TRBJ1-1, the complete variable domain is KAGVTQTPRYLIKTRGQQVTLSCSPISGHRSVSWYQQTPGQGLQFLFEYFSETQRNKGNFPGRFSGRQFSNSRSEMNVSTLELGDSALYLCASSFMTGRNTEAFFGQGTRLTVV.

Here the CDR3 reads CSANTGFMGTDTQYF. The CDR3 DNA is TGCAGTGCGAATACAGGGTTTATGGGAACAGATACGCAGTATTTT. The chain is built from TRBV20-1 and TRBJ2-3; tentatively, D is TRBD1 (6 bases). Between the trimmed V and J ends, which lost 6 bases and 3 bases, there was a span of 19 bases. Germline V CDR1 and CDR2: DFQATT, SNEGSKA (reference sequence). The length of the CDR3 is 15 residues.

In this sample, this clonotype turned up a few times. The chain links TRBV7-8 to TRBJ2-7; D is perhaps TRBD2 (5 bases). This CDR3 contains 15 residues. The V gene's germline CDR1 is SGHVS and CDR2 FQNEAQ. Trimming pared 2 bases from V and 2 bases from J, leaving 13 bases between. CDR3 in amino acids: CASSLIRAATYEQYF. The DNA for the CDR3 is TGTGCCAGCAGCTTAATCCGAGCGGCAACCTACGAGCAGTACTTC.

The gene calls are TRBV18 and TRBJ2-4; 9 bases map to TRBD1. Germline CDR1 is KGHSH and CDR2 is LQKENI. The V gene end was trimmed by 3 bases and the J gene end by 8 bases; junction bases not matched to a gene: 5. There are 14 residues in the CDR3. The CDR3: CASSPTDRGDIQYF. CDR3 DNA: TGTGCCAGCTCACCGACCGACAGGGGGGACATTCAGTACTTC.

CDR3 sequence reads: CASSVGSREQYF. CDR3 sequence (DNA): TGTGCCAGCAGTGTGGGCTCCAGAGAGCAGTACTTC. V gene TRBV6-2 or TRBV6-3 combines with J gene TRBJ2-7; D ambiguous. Germline values: CDR1 MNHEY, CDR2 SVGEGT. V lost 5 bases to trimming and J lost 7 bases, with 12 bases between them. This CDR3 contains 12 residues.

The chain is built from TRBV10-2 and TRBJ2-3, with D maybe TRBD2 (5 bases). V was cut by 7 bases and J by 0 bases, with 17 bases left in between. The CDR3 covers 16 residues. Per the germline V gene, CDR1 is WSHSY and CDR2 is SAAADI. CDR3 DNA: TGCGCCAGCACCGACCCGAGAGGGCCAAGCACAGATACGCAGTATTTT. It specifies CASTDPRGPSTDTQYF.

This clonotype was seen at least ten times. The DNA for the CDR3 is TGTGCCAGCAGCTTCTCAGGTGGGGGTGTGGTTGAAAAACTGTTTTTT. This sequence encodes CASSFSGGGVVEKLFF. The chain is built from TRBV12-3 or TRBV12-4 and TRBJ1-4, with D perhaps TRBD1 (5 bases). V was clipped by 6 bases and J by 7 bases, with 21 bases between them. This CDR3 is built from 16 residues.

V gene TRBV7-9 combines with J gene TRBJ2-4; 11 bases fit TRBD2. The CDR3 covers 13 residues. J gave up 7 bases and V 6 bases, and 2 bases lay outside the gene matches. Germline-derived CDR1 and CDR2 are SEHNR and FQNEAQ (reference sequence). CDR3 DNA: TGTGCCAGCAGGACTAGCGGGAACAACATTCAGTACTTC. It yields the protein CASRTSGNNIQYF.

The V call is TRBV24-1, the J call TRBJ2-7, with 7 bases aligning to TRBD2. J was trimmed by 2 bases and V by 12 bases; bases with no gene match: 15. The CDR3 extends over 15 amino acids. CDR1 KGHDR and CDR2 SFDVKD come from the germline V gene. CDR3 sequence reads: CAHQFELAGAYEQYF. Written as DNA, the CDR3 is TGTGCCCACCAGTTCGAACTGGCGGGAGCCTACGAGCAGTACTTC.